Below, 23 T cell receptor beta chains from the same sample are listed, as sequenced in a study of blood T cell repertoires in COVID-19. TCRdb's table, derived via immunoSEQ multiplex PCR, lists solely in-frame clones and lacks some. The sample lists 95,000 or so clones, about 88% occurring once. The sample was peripheral blood. The source of these receptors is a man older than 75 with active or convalescent COVID-19.

The V gene is TRBV18, the J gene TRBJ1-3, with a possible D match to TRBD1 (6 bases). Per germline, CDR1 KGHSH and CDR2 LQKENI. CDR3 length equals 15 residues. The ends were cut back, 2 bases at V and 2 bases at J, with 10 bases in the middle. Written as DNA, the CDR3 is TGTGCCAGCTCACCATCAGGGGTTGCTGGAAACACCATATATTTT. Translated: CASSPSGVAGNTIYF.

In this sample, this clone turned up a few times. The chain's CDR3 is CASSLRGGEYGYTF. The CDR3 DNA is TGTGCCAGCAGCTTGAGGGGGGGAGAGTATGGCTACACCTTC. The rearrangement uses TRBV5-4 and TRBJ1-2; maybe TRBD1 (6 bases). CDR3 length: 14 residues. V was clipped by 1 base and J by 5 bases, with 12 bases between them. Looked up from germline, CDR1 is SGHNT and CDR2 is YYREEE (reference sequence).

A few counts support this clone. The V call is TRBV5-1, the J call TRBJ2-1, with TRBD2 identical over 12 bases. V shed 0 bases and J 0 bases; nucleotides not matched to a gene: 7. CDR3 length equals 19 residues. CDR1 is SGHRS and CDR2 is YFSETQ in the germline V gene. The CDR3 DNA is TGCGCCAGCAGCTTGGCTCCTACTAGCGGGGGGAGCTCCTACAATGAGCAGTTCTTC. Its translation is CASSLAPTSGGSSYNEQFF.

V and J are TRBV4-3 and TRBJ2-3, with 7 bases that match TRBD2. The length of the CDR3 is 15 residues. After removal of 5 bases from V and 0 bases from J, the junction contained 5 bases not matched to a gene. Germline V gives CDR1 LGHNA, CDR2 YSLEER. This CDR3 is CASSGGGLSTDTQYF. CDR3 nucleotide sequence: TGCGCCAGCAGCGGGGGAGGGCTTAGCACAGATACGCAGTATTTT.

The chain employs TRBV19 and TRBJ1-6; D is undetermined. The CDR3 has 13 residues. Deletions cut 5 bases from V and 10 bases from J, with 12 bases between. From germline, CDR1 is LNHDA and CDR2 SQIVND (reference sequence). This CDR3 reads CASSPGGVSPLHF. CDR3 bases: TGTGCCAGTAGTCCGGGAGGAGTATCACCCCTCCACTTT.

This chain connects TRBV11-2 to TRBJ2-3; 8 positions match TRBD2. There are 14 residues in the CDR3. Per germline, CDR1 SGHAT and CDR2 FQNNGV. Trimming cost V 4 bases and J 4 bases; bases outside gene matches: 4. The CDR3 loop reads CASSSGRGADTQYF. In nucleotides, the CDR3 is TGTGCCAGCAGCTCCGGGAGGGGCGCAGATACGCAGTATTTT.

This chain links TRBV27 with TRBJ1-1; TRBD1 aligns across 7 bases. The germline V gene encodes CDR1 MNHEY and CDR2 SMNVEV (reference sequence). Trimming cost V 4 bases and J 3 bases; bases outside gene matches: 8. This CDR3 spans 15 amino acids. The CDR3 DNA follows: TGTGCCAGCAGTTATCCGGGACAGCCCCACACTGAAGCTTTCTTT. Its protein product is CASSYPGQPHTEAFF.

The rearrangement joins TRBV4-3 to TRBJ2-1, with 7 nucleotides matching TRBD2. With V trimmed by 2 bases and J by 7 bases, 5 bases remained unmatched. The CDR3 extends over 14 amino acids. Germline V gives CDR1 LGHNA, CDR2 YSLEER. Written as DNA, the CDR3 is TGCGCCAGCAGCCAAACCGGACTAGAGAATGAGCAGTTCTTC. The encoded protein is CASSQTGLENEQFF.

This chain links TRBV13 with TRBJ2-7; the match to TRBD1 covers 7 bases. CDR1 is PRHDT and CDR2 is FYEKMQ in the germline V gene (reference sequence). This CDR3 has 13 residues. After removal of 4 bases from V and 2 bases from J, the junction contained 2 bases not matched to a gene. The CDR3 bases are TGTGCCAGCAGCTCGACAGGGCCCTACGAGCAGTACTTC. Translated: CASSSTGPYEQYF.

The chain is built from TRBV19 and TRBJ1-2; D is ambiguous. The germline V and J ends were trimmed by 7 bases and 4 bases, with 19 bases remaining between them. CDR1 and CDR2 from the germline V gene are LNHDA and SQIVND (reference sequence). CDR3 length: 15 residues. DNA of the CDR3: TGTGCCAGTAATCCTAGACCGGCGTTGCCCTATGGCTACACCTTC. It translates to CASNPRPALPYGYTF.

This clone came up a few times. The gene calls are TRBV4-3 and TRBJ2-2, with 12 bases matching TRBD2. V trimming: 5 bases; J trimming: 7 bases; junction bases outside the gene matches: 8. The germline V gene has CDR1 LGHNA and CDR2 YSLEER. This CDR3 contains 16 residues. The CDR3 reads CASSARLAGVVGELFF. CDR3 DNA: TGCGCCAGCAGCGCCAGACTAGCGGGAGTTGTCGGGGAGCTGTTTTTT.

The chain recombines TRBV19 with TRBJ2-7, with D perhaps matching TRBD2 (6 bases). Trimming took off 10 bases at V and 1 base at J, with 29 bases between the two ends. CDR3 size: 18 residues. Germline lookup yields CDR1 LNHDA and CDR2 SQIVND (reference sequence). Written as DNA, the CDR3 is TGTGCCACCAGAACCCAACACTACCTGGGGACTTATTCCTACGAGCAGTACTTC. Its translation: CATRTQHYLGTYSYEQYF.

V usage is TRBV5-5 and J usage is TRBJ1-5, with TRBD1 matching 8 bases. Unmatched junction bases numbered 10, after V lost 4 bases and J lost 7 bases. The CDR3 is 15 residues long. Per the germline V gene, CDR1 is SGHKS and CDR2 is YYEKEE (reference sequence). This CDR3 reads CASSPSDRGAQPQHF. CDR3 nucleotide sequence: TGTGCCAGCAGCCCCTCCGACAGGGGAGCCCAGCCCCAGCATTTT. The full variable domain, in which reference TRBV5-5 and TRBJ1-5 provide the parts outside the CDR3, is DAGVTQSPTHLIKTRGQQVTLRCSPISGHKSVSWYQQVLGQGPQFIFQYYEKEERGRGNFPDRFSARQFPNYSSELNVNALLLGDSALYLCASSPSDRGAQPQHFGDGTRLSIL.

The chain couples TRBV3-1 (or the pseudogene TRBV3-2) to TRBJ1-1; possibly TRBD1 for D (6 bases). Germline values: CDR1 LGHDT, CDR2 YNNKEL (reference sequence). The CDR3 covers 13 residues. V lost 0 bases, J lost 7 bases, and 9 bases lay in between. The chain's CDR3 is CASSQDRRGEAFF. CDR3 in DNA: TGTGCCAGCAGCCAAGATCGCAGGGGTGAAGCTTTCTTT.

The chain links TRBV11-3 to TRBJ2-2; 9 nucleotides agree with TRBD2. There are 15 residues in the CDR3. The J segment lost 3 bases and the V segment lost 3 bases, leaving 2 bases of the junction unmatched. The germline gives CDR1 SGHNT, CDR2 YENEEA. CDR3 region: CASSFLAGDTGELFF. CDR3 DNA sequence: TGTGCCAGCAGCTTCTTAGCGGGAGACACCGGGGAGCTGTTTTTT. The variable domain in full, completed from reference TRBV11-3 and TRBJ2-2, reads EAGVVQSPRYKIIEKKQPVAFWCNPISGHNTLYWYLQNLGQGPELLIRYENEEAVDDSQLPKDRFSAERLKGVDSTLKIQPAELGDSAVYLCASSFLAGDTGELFFGEGSRLTVL.

The chain has TRBV20-1 and TRBJ2-1; D is ambiguous. CDR3 length: 12 amino acids. V was cut by 3 bases and J by 8 bases, with 11 bases left in between. Germline V CDR1 and CDR2: DFQATT, SNEGSKA (reference sequence). The CDR3, as DNA: TGCAGTGCTAGTCGGTCTGTCCATGAGCAGTTCTTC. This encodes CSASRSVHEQFF.

The chain links TRBV7-9 to TRBJ2-1; D is undetermined. From germline, CDR1 is SEHNR and CDR2 FQNEAQ (reference sequence). The V gene lost 4 bases and the J gene lost 0 bases, with 7 bases spanning the gap. The CDR3 runs 14 residues. CDR3 region: CASSSYSSYNEQFF. CDR3 bases: TGTGCCAGCAGCTCCTATAGCTCCTACAATGAGCAGTTCTTC.

The chain joins TRBV27 to TRBJ1-2, with a weak D call TRBD1 (5 bases). Germline CDR1 is MNHEY and CDR2 is SMNVEV (reference sequence). This CDR3 is built from 15 residues. Trimming took 6 bases from V and 4 from J, leaving 18 bases between them. CDR3 region: CASRPGLRPFYGYTF. CDR3 nucleotides: TGTGCCAGCAGACCGGGACTGCGGCCTTTCTATGGCTACACCTTC.

This clone has just one count. This chain uses TRBV18 with TRBJ2-2; possibly TRBD1 for D (6 bases). Trimming took off 4 bases at V and 1 base at J, with 7 bases between the two ends. The CDR3 totals 14 residues. CDR1 KGHSH and CDR2 LQKENI come from the germline V gene. The CDR3 nucleotides read TGTGCCAGCTCACAGGGACAGAACACCGGGGAGCTGTTTTTT. It yields the protein CASSQGQNTGELFF.

The chain carries TRBV7-3 and TRBJ2-1; 9 nucleotides align to TRBD2. V lost 3 bases, J lost 4 bases, and 4 bases stayed unmatched. Germline V gives CDR1 SGHTA, CDR2 FQGTGA. The CDR3 has 15 amino acids. The CDR3 sequence is CASSLTSGDYNEQFF. CDR3 in DNA: TGTGCCAGCAGCTTGACTAGCGGAGATTACAATGAGCAGTTCTTC.

This clone was observed a few times. The chain couples TRBV27 to TRBJ2-1, with D tentatively TRBD2 (5 bases). V lost 1 base and J 4 bases, leaving 14 bases between the germline ends. Germline assignment: CDR1 MNHEY and CDR2 SMNVEV (reference sequence). The CDR3 sequence is 16 residues long. CDR3 nucleotide sequence: TGTGCCAGCAGTTTATGGAGAGGGTCCACTTACAATGAGCAGTTCTTC. Encoded protein: CASSLWRGSTYNEQFF.

The chain carries TRBV6-5 and TRBJ2-3; TRBD1 agrees at 10 bases. The germline gives CDR1 MNHEY, CDR2 SVGAGI. The V gene end was trimmed by 6 bases and the J gene end by 0 bases; junction bases not matched to a gene: 3. CDR3 length: 15 residues. The CDR3 nucleotides are TGTGCCAGCAGGGACAGGGGGTTTAGCACAGATACGCAGTATTTT. It translates to CASRDRGFSTDTQYF.

The rearrangement joins TRBV5-1 to TRBJ2-7; 11 nucleotides line up with TRBD1. The V and J ends lost 4 bases and 6 bases, in that order; junction bases with no gene match: 9. Germline lookup yields CDR1 SGHRS and CDR2 YFSETQ. The CDR3 is 15 residues long. The CDR3 here is CASSLKTGTGGEQYF. In DNA, the CDR3 is TGCGCCAGCAGCCTAAAAACCGGGACAGGGGGCGAGCAGTACTTC. The full variable domain, in which reference TRBV5-1 and TRBJ2-7 provide the parts outside the CDR3, is KAGVTQTPRYLIKTRGQQVTLSCSPISGHRSVSWYQQTPGQGLQFLFEYFSETQRNKGNFPGRFSGRQFSNSRSEMNVSTLELGDSALYLCASSLKTGTGGEQYFGPGTRLTVT.